Listed here are 27 T cell receptor beta chains from one sample, sequenced in a study of CDR3 diversity in severe acne (dated by TCRdb to between 2018 and 2020). To prepare the library, PCR was applied. The instrument was an Illumina HiSeq 2000. The public reads were reprocessed in TCRdb via fastp at Q25 and MiXCR, keeping in-frame beta chains. Every CDR3 protein is listed once, alongside the most common genes and DNA of its rows. The sample has 100,000 or so distinct CDR3 sequences on record, around 53% of them singletons. The biggest ten clones account for 9.5% to 15% of the sample. The sample taken for sequencing was blood. The receptors originated from a male donor with acne.

The chain recombines TRBV7-9 with TRBJ1-2; TRBD1 agrees at 8 bases. Germline V CDR1 and CDR2: SEHNR, FQNEAQ (reference sequence). The V and J ends lost 5 bases and 5 bases, in that order; junction bases with no gene match: 7. The CDR3 sequence is 14 residues long. The CDR3 region has the DNA TGTGCCAGCAGCCCGGACAGGGTTGGGTATGGCTACACCTTC. It codes for CASSPDRVGYGYTF.

This clonotype appeared many times. This sequence joins TRBV9 and TRBJ1-2, with 8 bases identical to TRBD1. The germline V gene encodes CDR1 SGDLS and CDR2 YYNGEE. The CDR3 sequence is 14 residues long. Losses at the gene ends were 6 bases for V and 8 bases for J; bases not matched to a gene: 12. The CDR3 DNA follows: TGTGCCAGCACCACAGGGGGAGCGTTTCGAGGCTACACCTTC. Its translation: CASTTGGAFRGYTF.

In this sample, this clonotype turned up many times. The CDR3 loop is CASTGNRGLLGRQYEQYF. CDR3 coding DNA: TGTGCCAGCACGGGTAACAGGGGACTTTTAGGCCGACAATACGAGCAGTACTTC. V gene TRBV6-4 combines with J gene TRBJ2-7, with D tentatively TRBD1 (7 bases). Trimming took off 7 bases at V and 4 bases at J, with 29 bases between the two ends. The germline V gene has CDR1 MRHNA and CDR2 SNTAGT. The CDR3 sequence is 18 residues long.

The rearrangement joins TRBV18 to TRBJ2-2; D gene uncertain. From germline, CDR1 is KGHSH and CDR2 LQKENI. The CDR3 contains 10 residues. The V gene lost 2 bases and the J gene lost 8 bases, with 0 bases spanning the gap. DNA of the CDR3: TGTGCCAGCTCACCAGGGGAGCTGTTTTTT. Translating it yields CASSPGELFF.

This clonotype appeared once. The chain links TRBV20-1 to TRBJ2-5; 8 bases align to TRBD1. Germline V gives CDR1 DFQATT, CDR2 SNEGSKA (reference sequence). The CDR3 spans 14 residues. As DNA, the CDR3 is TGCAGCGTGGAGAACAGGGGGGCCGGAGAGACCCAGTACTTC. It is translated as CSVENRGAGETQYF.

This clonotype was observed a few times. The genes are TRBV10-3 and TRBJ1-1; weak D call: TRBD1 (6 bases). V shed 6 bases and J shed 8 bases, with 10 bases lying between them. The CDR3 has 11 residues. Germline V gene sequence: CDR1 ENHRY, CDR2 SYGVKD. This CDR3 is CAIRTGTEAFF. The CDR3 DNA sequence: TGTGCCATCAGAACCGGGACAGAAGCTTTCTTT.

About this clonotype itself: Since a much larger clone is just one base distant, this may be a read error. The gene calls are TRBV20-1 and TRBJ1-5; weak D call: TRBD1 (6 bases). Germline CDR1 and CDR2: DFQATT and SNEGSKA (reference sequence). The CDR3 contains 14 residues. The CDR3 region is CSARAGEGNQPRHF. The CDR3 DNA sequence: TGCAGTGCTAGGGCAGGGGAGGGCAATCAGCCCCGGCATTTT.

In regard to this clonotype: At one of its ends the junction is not consistent with the germline gene, which may arise from a read error. The chain combines TRBV6-4 with TRBJ2-1; 7 nucleotides agree with TRBD2. The germline CDR1 and CDR2 sequences are MRHNA and SNTAGT. The length of the CDR3 is 15 residues. CDR3 loop: CASSARLAGAGEQFF. CDR3 coding DNA: TGTGCCAGCAGTGCCAGACTGGCGGGAGCTGGTGAGCAGTTCTTT.

The chain employs TRBV14 and TRBJ1-1, with no clear D. Germline V lookup: CDR1 SGHDN, CDR2 FVKESK. The length of the CDR3 is 12 residues. The ends were cut back, 6 bases at V and 1 base at J, with 6 bases in the middle. CDR3 coding DNA: TGTGCCAGCAGGCGGGGGAACACTGAAGCTTTCTTT. Its translation is CASRRGNTEAFF.

This clonotype is deemed medium-sized (0.01 to 0.1%). V usage is TRBV5-1 and J usage is TRBJ2-3; D call uncertain. The CDR3 is made up of 15 amino acids. The germline CDR1 and CDR2 sequences are SGHRS and YFSETQ. Trimming took off 0 bases at V and 0 bases at J, with 8 bases between the two ends. This chain's CDR3 is CASSLAAKSTDTQYF. CDR3 in DNA: TGCGCCAGCAGCTTGGCAGCGAAAAGCACAGATACGCAGTATTTT.

The chain links TRBV11-2 to TRBJ2-1; 12 nucleotides match TRBD2. Germline V gives CDR1 SGHAT, CDR2 FQNNGV. The V gene end was trimmed by 6 bases and the J gene end by 2 bases; junction bases not matched to a gene: 14. This CDR3 contains 19 residues. In DNA, the CDR3 is TGTGCCAGCAGTGCCACGACTAGCGGGAGTATATTACCCTACAATGAGCAGTTCTTC. Amino acids: CASSATTSGSILPYNEQFF. The complete variable domain, with remaining parts taken from reference TRBV11-2 and TRBJ2-1, reads EAGVAQSPRYKIIEKRQSVAFWCNPISGHATLYWYQQILGQGPKLLIQFQNNGVVDDSQLPKDRFSAERLKGVDSTLKIQPAKLEDSAVYLCASSATTSGSILPYNEQFFGPGTRLTVL.

The table lists this clonotype with a few counts. A much larger clonotype is one base distant, so this may be a read error. The V call is TRBV7-3, the J call TRBJ2-7, with TRBD2 identical over 11 bases. The germline CDR1 and CDR2 sequences are SGHTA and FQGTGA. The J segment lost 7 bases and the V segment lost 5 bases, leaving 13 bases of the junction unmatched. This CDR3 region has 16 residues. In DNA, the CDR3 is TGTGCCAGCAGCCCGTTAGCGGGAGGGGGGGACAATGAGCAGTACTTC. Translation: CASSPLAGGGDNEQYF.

This clonotype was picked up many times. The V gene is TRBV20-1, the J gene TRBJ2-1; 7 bases line up with TRBD2. The germline V gene has CDR1 DFQATT and CDR2 SNEGSKA (reference sequence). The junction had 15 bases not matched to a gene; V was cut back by 6 bases and J by 4 bases. There are 16 residues in the CDR3. The CDR3 loop reads CSALPFGGAGYNEQFF. CDR3 DNA: TGCAGTGCCCTACCTTTTGGGGGAGCGGGGTACAATGAGCAGTTCTTC.

This clonotype was counted between two and nine times. The V and J genes are TRBV7-9 and TRBJ1-4; D is perhaps TRBD1 (6 bases). The V gene's germline CDR1 is SEHNR and CDR2 FQNEAQ (reference sequence). The CDR3 sequence is 16 residues long. Between the trimmed V and J ends, which lost 1 base and 5 bases, there was a span of 14 bases. The CDR3 here is CASSLVGGAINEKLFF. DNA for the CDR3: TGTGCCAGCAGCTTAGTAGGGGGAGCAATCAATGAAAAACTGTTTTTT.

This sequence joins TRBV27 and TRBJ2-7; D possibly corresponds to TRBD2 (5 bases). The CDR3 length is 13 residues. Germline V gives CDR1 MNHEY, CDR2 SMNVEV (reference sequence). V dropped 4 bases and J dropped 10 bases, with 17 bases sitting between them. The CDR3 sequence is CASSSILREKQYF. CDR3 sequence (DNA): TGTGCCAGCAGTTCCATTTTACGGGAAAAACAGTACTTC.

In its sample, this clonotype was seen once. This rearrangement joins TRBV29-1 to TRBJ1-2, with D possibly being TRBD1 (6 bases). The CDR3 contains 13 residues. Trimming left V 3 bases short and J 3 bases short, with 11 bases between. Germline assignment: CDR1 SQVTM and CDR2 ANQGSEA. CDR3 protein: CSVELQGDYGYTF. The CDR3 region has the DNA TGCAGCGTTGAGTTACAGGGCGACTATGGCTACACCTTC.

This chain links TRBV6-5 with TRBJ1-1, with D possibly matching TRBD1 (5 bases). Germline CDR1 reads MNHEY; CDR2 reads SVGAGI. V was trimmed by 6 bases and J by 1 base, leaving 9 bases between them. The CDR3 contains 13 residues. In nucleotides, the CDR3 is TGTGCCAGCAGGAATACAGGGAACACTGAAGCTTTCTTT. Translating gives CASRNTGNTEAFF.

A word on this clonotype: The conserved final phenylalanine or tryptophan is absent from the CDR3, which likely points to a read error. CDR3 amino acids: CASSPLTGAIVAQYL. The CDR3, as DNA: TGTGCCAGCAGCCCTCTTACCGGGGCTATCGTGGCCCAGTACCTC. The chain has TRBV5-6 and TRBJ2-5; possibly TRBD1 or TRBD2 for D (5 bases each). CDR1 and CDR2 (germline): SGHDT, YYEEEE. The V gene lost 4 bases and the J gene lost 9 bases, with 22 bases spanning the gap. This CDR3 spans 15 amino acids.

Points on this clonotype: Being one base from a much bigger clone, this may be a read error. This chain joins TRBV5-5 and TRBJ2-7; D is possibly TRBD2 (6 bases). Per germline, CDR1 SGHKS and CDR2 YYEKEE (reference sequence). This CDR3 is 17 amino acids long. The CDR3 reads CASSLAFMGGGSYEQCF. For the CDR3, the DNA is TGTGCCAGCAGCTTGGCCTTTATGGGGGGTGGGTCCTACGAGCAGTGCTTC.

As for this clonotype: Just one base apart from a much larger clone, this may be a read error. The chain links TRBV5-8 to TRBJ2-1; TRBD1 or TRBD2 may be the D gene (5 bases each). This CDR3 has 15 amino acids. The V end was cut by 1 base, the J end by 9 bases, with 17 bases between. CDR1 and CDR2 from the germline V gene are SGHTS and YDEGEE. In DNA, the CDR3 is TGTGCCAGCAGCTTGATGAGGGGCGTTGTGGGTGAGCAGTTCTTC. Translating gives CASSLMRGVVGEQFF.

The rearrangement links TRBV20-1 to TRBJ2-5; no definite D call. The CDR3 extends over 13 amino acids. Trimming stripped 0 bases from V and 4 bases from J, with 9 bases between. Germline V CDR1 and CDR2: DFQATT, SNEGSKA (reference sequence). CDR3 DNA sequence: TGCAGTGCTAGAGAGGCGTTGACAGAGACCCAGTACTTC. Translation gives CSAREALTETQYF.

Comments on this clonotype: No conserved phenylalanine or tryptophan is present at the end of the CDR3, so a read error is the likely explanation. The DNA is omitted, as the CDR3 cannot be located on it reliably, and the CDR3 follows TCRdb's listing. The genes are TRBV27 and TRBJ2-3. Termini included, the CDR3 measures 13 amino acids. Germline V gene sequence: CDR1 MNHEY, CDR2 SMNVEV (reference sequence). The CDR3: CASRGLGSDTQYL.

The chain links TRBV12-3 or TRBV12-4 to TRBJ2-2; 8 nucleotides line up with TRBD2. V lost 6 bases to trimming and J lost 6 bases; unmatched junction nucleotides: 18. The length of the CDR3 is 18 residues. This chain's CDR3 is CASRPAGTSLFYPGELFF. For the CDR3, the DNA is TGTGCCAGCAGACCGGCCGGGACTAGTCTTTTTTATCCCGGGGAGCTGTTTTTT.

In this sample, this clonotype turned up a few times. Here the CDR3 DNA reads TGTGCCAGCAGTGGACTAGCGGGAGAGAGAAACATTCAGTACTTC. It yields the protein CASSGLAGERNIQYF. The J gene is TRBJ2-4, the V gene TRBV6-1, with 12 bases matching TRBD2. Germline lookup yields CDR1 MNHNS and CDR2 SASEGT. This CDR3 contains 15 residues. Trimming took 4 bases from V and 6 from J; bases not matched to a gene: 4.

Comment on this clonotype: A junction boundary mismatches the germline segment, possibly from a read error. The chain carries TRBV6-1 and TRBJ1-2; no clear D. Germline lookup yields CDR1 MNHNS and CDR2 SASEGT. This CDR3 comprises 11 residues. The CDR3 loop is CASSNNYGCTF. The CDR3 DNA is TGTGCCAGCAGTAACAACTATGGCTGCACCTTC.

This clonotype appeared many times. V is TRBV20-1 and J is TRBJ1-6; D remains ambiguous. From germline, CDR1 is DFQATT and CDR2 SNEGSKA (reference sequence). The ends were cut back, 1 base at V and 0 bases at J, with 10 bases in the middle. The CDR3 runs 16 residues. Here the CDR3 DNA reads TGCAGTGCTAGAGCGGGAAGGAACTCCTATAATTCACCCCTCCACTTT. Translation gives CSARAGRNSYNSPLHF.

The rearrangement uses TRBV7-9 and TRBJ2-3; 10 nucleotides align to TRBD2. The V segment lost 3 bases and the J segment 2 bases; nucleotides outside the gene matches: 2. The CDR3 loop spans 15 amino acids. Germline lookup yields CDR1 SEHNR and CDR2 FQNEAQ (reference sequence). The CDR3 nucleotides are TGTGCCAGCAGCTTTACTAGCGGGACCACAGATACGCAGTATTTT. Translation: CASSFTSGTTDTQYF.